These T cell receptor beta chains were read from a single sample in a study of blood T cell repertoires in COVID-19. Clones were read by immunoSEQ multiplex PCR, and TCRdb kept only the in-frame ones, dropping some. The repertoire holds around 99,000 clones, with under 90% as singletons. Sequencing input: peripheral blood. Receptor source: a woman between 45 and 65 years old with acute or convalescent COVID-19. Both conserved end residues are part of each CDR3. D genes are given only for firm matches. Only part of the rows carry a size: once, few, many, or a class if the clone is expanded.

clone_size j_call d_call v_call cdr3_aa cdr3_nt
. TRBJ2-2 TRBD2 TRBV5-1 CASSPLAGGNTGELFF TGCGCCAGCAGCCCCTTGGCGGGGGGGAACACCGGGGAGCTGTTTTTT
. TRBJ1-1 . TRBV5-1 CASRRTAEGEAFF TGCGCCAGCCGACGGACGGCGGAGGGTGAAGCTTTCTTT
. TRBJ2-2 TRBD1 TRBV6-5 CASRTGSNTGELFF TGTGCCAGCAGGACAGGGTCGAACACCGGGGAGCTGTTTTTT
. TRBJ2-7 TRBD1 TRBV27 CASKDQGTGEYEQYF TGTGCCAGCAAGGATCAGGGGACAGGGGAATACGAGCAGTACTTC
. TRBJ1-5 TRBD1 TRBV6-2/TRBV6-3 CASSRTGGWQPQHF TGTGCCAGCAGCCGTACAGGGGGCTGGCAGCCCCAGCATTTT
few TRBJ1-3 TRBD1 TRBV2 CASMGQGLNTIYF TGTGCCAGCATGGGACAGGGACTAAACACCATATATTTT
medium-sized TRBJ1-1 . TRBV6-2/TRBV6-3 CASSYYVNTEAFF TGTGCCAGCAGTTATTATGTGAACACTGAAGCTTTCTTT
. TRBJ1-2 TRBD1 TRBV19 CASRQGAGYGYTF TGTGCCAGTAGACAGGGGGCAGGCTATGGCTACACCTTC
few TRBJ2-7 . TRBV19 CASSIYLEGEQYF TGTGCCAGTAGTATATATCTAGAGGGAGAGCAGTACTTC
once TRBJ2-5 . TRBV7-9 CASSARQVQETQYF TGTGCCAGCAGCGCAAGACAGGTCCAAGAGACCCAGTACTTC
few TRBJ1-1 TRBD1 TRBV6-5 CASSRQGRGEAFF TGTGCCAGCAGCAGACAGGGCCGGGGTGAAGCTTTCTTT
. TRBJ2-5 . TRBV30 CAWSLALKETQYF TGTGCCTGGAGTCTAGCACTAAAAGAGACCCAGTACTTC